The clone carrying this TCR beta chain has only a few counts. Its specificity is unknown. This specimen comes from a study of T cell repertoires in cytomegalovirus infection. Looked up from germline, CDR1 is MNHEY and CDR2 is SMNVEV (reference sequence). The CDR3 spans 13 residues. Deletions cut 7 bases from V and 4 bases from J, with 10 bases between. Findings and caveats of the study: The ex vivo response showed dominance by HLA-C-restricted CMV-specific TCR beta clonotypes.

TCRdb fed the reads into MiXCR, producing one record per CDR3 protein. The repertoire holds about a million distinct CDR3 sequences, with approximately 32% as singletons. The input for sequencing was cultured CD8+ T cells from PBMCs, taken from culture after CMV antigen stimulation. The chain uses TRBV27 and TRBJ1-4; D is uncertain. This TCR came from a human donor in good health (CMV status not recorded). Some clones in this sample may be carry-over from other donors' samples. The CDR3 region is CASTRRFNEKLFF. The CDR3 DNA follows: TGTGCCAGCACGAGGCGATTTAATGAAAAACTGTTTTTT.